This T cell receptor beta chain is drawn from a study of blood T cell repertoires in COVID-19. Background on the study: From the United States, Italy and Spain came samples of acute and convalescent COVID-19. T cells, B-cell-depleted T cells, or PBMCs provided the cDNA or gDNA that served as material.

In the source study's methods: Reference gene primers were amplified, and this amplification served to estimate nucleated cell counts. Profiling relied on immunoSEQ multiplex PCR, and the TCRdb table lists in-frame clones only, not all of them. V, J and clone size derive from that table, while D and trimming were established from the DNA sequence. The table includes roughly 240,000 clones, 80% to 90% detected once. The CDR3 totals 13 residues. Trimming took 5 bases from V and 8 from J; bases not matched to a gene: 6. CDR1 and CDR2 (germline): SGHTA, FQGNSA. This clone was detected ten times or more. The chain uses TRBV7-2 and TRBJ1-2, with 9 bases lining up with TRBD1. The receptor's source is a man in his forties who had recovered from COVID-19. Sequencing was performed on peripheral blood. The CDR3 protein is CASSAGQGVGYTF. CDR3 nucleotides: TGTGCCAGCAGCGCGGGACAGGGAGTGGGCTACACCTTC.